The clone carrying this T cell receptor (beta chain) occurred many times. The sample belongs to a study of CD8+CD57+ T cells in acquired aplastic anemia. The use of genomic DNA as template underpinned the TCR beta VDJ and CDR3 profiling. MiXCR was run by TCRdb on the reads, yielding one entry per CDR3 protein. There are hundreds of thousands of distinct CDR3 sequences in the sample; approximately 33% occur only once, and nearly 0.85% lies in the top ten. V was cut by 0 bases and J by 0 bases, with 7 bases left in between. The CDR3 totals 14 residues. Germline V gene lookup returns CDR1 SGDLS and CDR2 YYNGEE. Patients picked for sequencing had shown CD8+CD57+ cell expansion detected by flow cytometry. There was no therapy given to any patient before the blood sampling took place.

The material sequenced was sorted CD4+, CD8+, or CD8+CD57+ T cells (not recorded which) from PBMCs. This chain connects TRBV9 to TRBJ2-7; D gene unclear. The origin of this receptor is a human donor with aplastic anemia. The CDR3 nucleotides read TGTGCCAGCAGCGTAGGTAGCAGCTCCTACGAGCAGTACTTC. It yields the protein CASSVGSSSYEQYF.